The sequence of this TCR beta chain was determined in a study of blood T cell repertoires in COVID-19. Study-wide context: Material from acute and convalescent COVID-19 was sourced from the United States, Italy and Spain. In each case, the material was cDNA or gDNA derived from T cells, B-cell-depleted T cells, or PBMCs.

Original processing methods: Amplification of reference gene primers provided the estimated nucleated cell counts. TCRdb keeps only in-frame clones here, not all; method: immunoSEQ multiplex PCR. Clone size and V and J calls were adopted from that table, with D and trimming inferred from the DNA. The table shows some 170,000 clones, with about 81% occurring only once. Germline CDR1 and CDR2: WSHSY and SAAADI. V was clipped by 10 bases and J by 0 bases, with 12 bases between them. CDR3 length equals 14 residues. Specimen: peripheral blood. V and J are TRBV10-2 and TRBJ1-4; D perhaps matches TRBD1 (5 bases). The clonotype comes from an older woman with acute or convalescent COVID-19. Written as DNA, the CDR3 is TGCGCCACCGGGGGAAGCGCAACTAATGAAAAACTGTTTTTT. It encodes CATGGSATNEKLFF.